This TCR beta chain was obtained from a study of regulatory T cells in long-lasting Graves disease. Study-level points and caveats: Favored usage of TRBV28, TRBJ1-2 and TRBJ2-5 was recorded in persistent disease.

Regarding time point: newly diagnosed GD, antithyroid drugs for less than 3 months. Researchers made the TCR library from RNA that was extracted from PBMCs. The sample holds many counts of this clonotype. Its antigen is undetermined. The CDR3 is 15 residues long. Trimming cost V 5 bases and J 7 bases; bases outside gene matches: 11. The germline CDR1 and CDR2 sequences are SEHNR and FQNEAQ (reference sequence). According to the study, TCR beta libraries were built with iRepertoire HTBI primers and CDR3-region Arm-PCR. TCRdb reprocessed the multiplex PCR reads via MiXCR and lists one record per CDR3 protein. The sample shows some 330,000 distinct CDR3 sequences, 10% to 15% of them seen only once. The same sample was also used in a study of T cells in Graves' hyperthyroidism and ophthalmopathy. That publication notes: Blood also held most thyroid clonotypes expanded beyond 0.001.

The V gene is TRBV7-9, the J gene TRBJ1-1; 9 nucleotides align to TRBD1. The sequence was collected from a woman under 30 with Graves disease. The sequences come from peripheral blood mononuclear cells (PBMCs), collected at new diagnosis, from a patient treated with antithyroid drugs. The CDR3 sequence: CASSPRRTGAIEAFF. The CDR3 nucleotides are TGTGCCAGCAGCCCGAGACGGACAGGGGCAATTGAAGCTTTCTTT.